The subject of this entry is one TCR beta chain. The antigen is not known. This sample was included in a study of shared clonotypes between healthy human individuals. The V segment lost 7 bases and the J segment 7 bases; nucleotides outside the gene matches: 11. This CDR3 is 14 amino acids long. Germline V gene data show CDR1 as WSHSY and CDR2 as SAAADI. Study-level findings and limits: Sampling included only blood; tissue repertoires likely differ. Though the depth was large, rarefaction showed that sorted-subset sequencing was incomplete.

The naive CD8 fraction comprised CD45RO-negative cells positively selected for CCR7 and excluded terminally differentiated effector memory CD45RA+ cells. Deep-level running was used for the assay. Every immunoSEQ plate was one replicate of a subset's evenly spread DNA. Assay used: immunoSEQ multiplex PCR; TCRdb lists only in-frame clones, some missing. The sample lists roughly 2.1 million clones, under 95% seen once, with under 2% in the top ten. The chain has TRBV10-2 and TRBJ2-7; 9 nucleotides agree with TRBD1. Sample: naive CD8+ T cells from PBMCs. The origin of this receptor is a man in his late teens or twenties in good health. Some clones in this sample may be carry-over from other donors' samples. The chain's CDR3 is CASIGARDRDEQYF. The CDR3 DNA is TGCGCCAGCATTGGTGCTCGGGACAGGGATGAGCAGTACTTC.